This T cell receptor beta chain was captured by sequencing in a study of T cell repertoires in cytomegalovirus infection. Points from the study as a whole: It was HLA-C-restricted CMV-specific TCR beta clonotypes that dominated the response ex vivo. Frequencies of public TCR beta families were cumulated, and this identified carriers of CMV plus the relevant HLA.

In TCRdb, the reads were re-called with MiXCR into one record per CDR3 protein. The table lists 150,000 to 200,000 distinct CDR3 sequences, 8% to 10% of them singletons. The CDR3 contains 13 residues. V shed 7 bases and J 8 bases; nucleotides not matched to a gene: 6. This clonotype has just a few counts. As yet, its antigen is unknown. This rearrangement joins TRBV23-1 to TRBJ2-1; 9 bases fit TRBD1. TRBV23-1 is noted as an ORF with a role that remains uncertain. The clonotype originates from a human donor in good health (CMV status not recorded). Some clones in this sample may be carry-over from other donors' samples. The sequenced material came from PBMCs. The CDR3 bases are TGCGCCAGCACTGGGACAGGGTACGATGAGCAGTTCTTC. It codes for CASTGTGYDEQFF.